Following are 6 T cell receptor beta chains from one sample sequenced in a study of blood T cells in healthy people across ages. A J-beta primer mix and a sample-barcoded 5' primer were used in a second PCR of roughly 6 to 11 cycles. TCRdb analysed the 5' RACE reads with MiXCR anew, one entry per CDR3 protein. The table records approximately 1,100,000 distinct CDR3 sequences, 45% of them present only once. The sequencing input was blood. Every receptor here comes from a woman aged 55-70 years in good health.

The rearrangement uses TRBV9 and TRBJ2-2, with 12 positions matching TRBD2. The germline gives CDR1 SGDLS, CDR2 YYNGEE. The V and J ends lost 4 bases and 4 bases, in that order; junction bases with no gene match: 5. CDR3 length equals 16 residues. The CDR3: CASSPGLAGITGELFF. Written as DNA, the CDR3 is TGTGCCAGCAGCCCAGGACTAGCGGGGATCACCGGGGAGCTGTTTTTT. The full variable domain, in which reference TRBV9 and TRBJ2-2 provide the parts outside the CDR3, is DSGVTQTPKHLITATGQRVTLRCSPRSGDLSVYWYQQSLDQGLQFLIQYYNGEERAKGNILERFSAQQFPDLHSELNLSSLELGDSALYFCASSPGLAGITGELFFGEGSRLTVL.

This clonotype was found a few times. V usage is TRBV20-1 and J usage is TRBJ1-5, with 10 bases aligning to TRBD1. This CDR3 has 14 amino acids. V shed 3 bases, J shed 4 bases, and the junction held 3 bases outside the gene matches. CDR1 DFQATT and CDR2 SNEGSKA come from the germline V gene (reference sequence). Here the CDR3 DNA reads TGCAGTGCTAGTCAGGGACAGGGGAATCAGCCCCAGCATTTT. This sequence encodes CSASQGQGNQPQHF.

This chain links TRBV12-3 or TRBV12-4 with TRBJ2-1, with 7 bases aligning to TRBD2. Germline trimming cut 2 bases from V and 7 bases from J; bases unmatched to any gene: 8. This CDR3 is built from 15 residues. CDR3 DNA sequence: TGTGCCAGCAGTTTAAGGTGGGAGGGCCCGAATGAGCAGTTCTTC. Translation gives CASSLRWEGPNEQFF.

This chain links TRBV27 with TRBJ2-1; no reliable D call. The CDR3 loop spans 13 amino acids. With 6 bases removed from V and 10 bases from J, the gap between germline ends came to 16 bases. Germline-derived CDR1 and CDR2 are MNHEY and SMNVEV (reference sequence). The CDR3 DNA sequence: TGTGCCAGCAGCCCACCGGGTGCGCCAGAGCAGTTCTTC. Protein sequence: CASSPPGAPEQFF.

The rearrangement joins TRBV28 to TRBJ2-4, with D unclear. The J call is in doubt because the DNA end fits TRBJ2-7 better. The CDR3 consists of 15 residues. Germline V gives CDR1 MDHEN, CDR2 SYDVKM. The CDR3 spells CASSSTRSGRYEQYF. The CDR3 DNA follows: TGTGCCAGCAGTTCAACCCGCTCCGGTAGGTACGAGCAGTACTTC.

This clonotype has just one count. V usage is TRBV28 and J usage is TRBJ2-4; D may be TRBD1 or TRBD2 (5 bases each). Trimming pared 4 bases from V and 14 bases from J, leaving 15 bases between. Per the germline V gene, CDR1 is MDHEN and CDR2 is SYDVKM. The CDR3 totals 12 residues. CDR3 in DNA: TGTGCCAGCAGTTCCCGAGGGGACCCTAAGTACTTC. It codes for CASSSRGDPKYF.